These T cell receptor beta chains were read from a single sample in a study of blood T cells in healthy people across ages. One entry per CDR3 protein, called by TCRdb with MiXCR from the 5' RACE reads. Counted here are approximately 800,000 distinct CDR3 sequences, 46% occurring once; the ten biggest clones make up 18%. Material: blood. The receptors originated from a man at least 80 years old in good health. The conserved cysteine and the conserved F or W are not part of the CDR3 here. Each record gives: V gene, D gene, CDR3 protein. A D gene is named only where the DNA matches it firmly.

TRBV11-2 TRBD2 ASSPRSSGTKTRELF
TRBV7-2 TRBD1 ASSLEGTGISEAF
TRBV5-1 NA ASSWSTGNTEAF
TRBV28 NA ATSTSLREQY
TRBV5-1 NA ASHQQDSNQPQH
TRBV29-1 NA SVEQRLGLSEQF
TRBV7-8 NA ASSSAEAGYEQY
TRBV28 NA ASSTRTVTGELF
TRBV30 NA AWSTPTDTQY
TRBV7-2 NA ASSLGIAYGGGTDTQY
TRBV4-3 TRBD2 ASSQVRTSGGGYEQF
TRBV5-1 NA ASSLDGQMVNEQF
TRBV3-1 NA ASSQSRGWGYT
TRBV7-2 TRBD2 ASSFPPVGLAGYNEQF
TRBV5-5 NA ASSSPPGVSSYNEQF
TRBV7-2 NA AGSPRQSSYEQY
TRBV28 NA AGSLDQSSYNEQF
TRBV29-1 TRBD1 SVDPPRGTYNEQF
TRBV29-1 TRBD1 SVVLQGASEQY
TRBV10-3 NA AISESIEREQF
TRBV7-2 NA ASSLRDKTEAF
TRBV20-1 NA SVAQGYNEQY
TRBV28 NA ASSLLTGQDRGSDEQY
TRBV20-1 NA SANLQGLYEQY
TRBV5-1 TRBD1 ASSLSGQRETQY
TRBV7-3 NA ASSLMGVKNEQF
TRBV12-3/TRBV12-4 NA ASSFAGTTYEQY
TRBV3-1 NA ASSQGPRYYEQY
TRBV6-2/TRBV6-3 NA ASSYSRRGASYNEQF
TRBV7-2 NA ASSLSGQKVDTQY
TRBV14 NA ASSQNGYLRSPLH
TRBV20-1 TRBD1 SAGRTGNNQPQH
TRBV7-3 TRBD2 ASSPQAGGSYNEQY
TRBV30 NA AWSGDWIGGYT
TRBV24-1 TRBD1 ATSVQGTSYNEQY
TRBV6-5 NA ASSPWGTDTQY
TRBV11-2 TRBD1 ASRAIGDRGRWEQY
TRBV7-3 TRBD2 ASSKRAGGLEQY
TRBV12-3/TRBV12-4 NA ASSELLGSGNTIY
TRBV20-1 NA SAPRSVGLFYEQY